This T cell receptor (beta chain) was recovered during a study of response to subunit inactivated influenza vaccine. Overall study findings and caveats: The study's authors posited that every seasonal influenza vaccination enlists few new T cells.

Germline CDR1 reads LGHNA; CDR2 reads YNFKEQ. The CDR3 has 15 residues. Trimming removed 2 bases at V and 4 bases at J, with 14 bases between. This clonotype has just a few counts. Antigen: not known. TCRdb used MiXCR to reprocess the RT-PCR reads, holding one entry per CDR3 protein. The sample shows 700,000 to 800,000 distinct CDR3 sequences, about 18% of them seen only once. This TCR derives from a man aged 50-60 years who received an inactivated influenza vaccine. The material sequenced was PBMCs from blood, taken around 5 days after vaccination. The V call is TRBV4-2, the J call TRBJ1-2; D not certain. The CDR3 DNA reads as TGTGCCAGCAGCCAAATAGCGGGGTTTAGCTATGGCTACACCTTC. Translating it yields CASSQIAGFSYGYTF.